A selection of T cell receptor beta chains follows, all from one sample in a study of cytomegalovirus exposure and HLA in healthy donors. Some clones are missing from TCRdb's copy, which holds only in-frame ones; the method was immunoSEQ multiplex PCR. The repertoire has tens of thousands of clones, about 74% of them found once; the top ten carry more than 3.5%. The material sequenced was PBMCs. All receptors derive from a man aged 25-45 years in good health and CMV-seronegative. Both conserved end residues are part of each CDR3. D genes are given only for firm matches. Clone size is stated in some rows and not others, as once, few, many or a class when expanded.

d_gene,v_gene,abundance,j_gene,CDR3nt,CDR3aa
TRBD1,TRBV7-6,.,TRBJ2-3,TGTGCCAGCAGCAAAACAGGGGGCTTGGCAGATACGCAGTATTTT,CASSKTGGLADTQYF
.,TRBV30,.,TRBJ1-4,TGTGCCTGGAGTTCCGGGGGAGGTGGTGAAAAACTGTTTTTT,CAWSSGGGGEKLFF
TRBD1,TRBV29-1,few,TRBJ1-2,TGCAGCGCTGTACAGGGGGCCGGCTATGGCTACACCTTC,CSAVQGAGYGYTF
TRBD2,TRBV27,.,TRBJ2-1,TGTGCCAGCAGGCGACTAGCGGGAGCTCCAAACAATGAGCAGTTCTTC,CASRRLAGAPNNEQFF
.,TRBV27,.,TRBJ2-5,TGTGCCAGCAGTGGACAGAACCAAGAGACCCAGTACTTC,CASSGQNQETQYF
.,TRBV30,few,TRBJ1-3,TGTGCCTGGAGAGCCCCGGTAGACCGACGACTAAGCTCTGGAAACACCATATATTTT,CAWRAPVDRRLSSGNTIYF
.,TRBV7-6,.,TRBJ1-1,TGTGCCAGCAGTCGATTCGCAGGGAACACTGAAGCTTTCTTT,CASSRFAGNTEAFF
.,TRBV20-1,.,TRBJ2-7,TGCAGTGCTAGCCACTACGAGCAGTACTTC,CSASHYEQYF
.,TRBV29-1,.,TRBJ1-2,TGCAGCGTTGAAATGCAGGGTTATAACTATGGCTACACCTTC,CSVEMQGYNYGYTF
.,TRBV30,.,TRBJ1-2,TGTGCCTGGGGAAGGAACAGCAAGGGGACCTTC,CAWGRNSKGTF
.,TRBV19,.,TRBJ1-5,TGTGCCAGTAGTAGAGGGATAATTGAGCCCCAGCATTTT,CASSRGIIEPQHF
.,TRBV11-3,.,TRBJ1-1,TGTGCCAGCAGCAGCTACGGGGGCACTGAAGCTTTCTTT,CASSSYGGTEAFF
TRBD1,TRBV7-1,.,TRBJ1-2,TGTGCCAGCAGCTCACCCAGGGATGGGGCAGGGGGACTCAAACCTCCCATTGGTCAATATGGCTACACCTTC,CASSSPRDGAGGLKPPIGQYGYTF
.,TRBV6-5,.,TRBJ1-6,TGTGCCAGCAGGGGCGGGGCCAGCCAGGATTCACCCCTCCACTTT,CASRGGASQDSPLHF
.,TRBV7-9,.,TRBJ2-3,TGTGCCAGCAGTTCGGAGGGAAAAGCAGATACGCAGTATTTT,CASSSEGKADTQYF
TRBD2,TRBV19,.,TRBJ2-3,TGTGCCAGTAGTATAATAGCGCGGGGGACAGATACGCAGTATTTT,CASSIIARGTDTQYF
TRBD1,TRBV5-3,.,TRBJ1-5,TGTGCCAGAAGCCGCAGGGGGAGCAATCAGCCCCAGCATTTT,CARSRRGSNQPQHF
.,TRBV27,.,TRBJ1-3,TGTGCCAGCAGACCACAGAGTAGCTCTGGAAACACCATATATTTT,CASRPQSSSGNTIYF
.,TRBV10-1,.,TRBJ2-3,TGCGCCAGCAGTGAGGCCGGTGTAGATACGCAGTATTTT,CASSEAGVDTQYF
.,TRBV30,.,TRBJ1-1,TGTGCCTGGAGCTTCCTCGACAGGCGGAACACTGAAGCTTTCTTT,CAWSFLDRRNTEAFF
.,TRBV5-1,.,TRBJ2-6,TGCGCCAGCAGCTTGGTGTCAGGCCAGGCCGGGGCTGGGGCCAACGTCCTGACTTTC,CASSLVSGQAGAGANVLTF
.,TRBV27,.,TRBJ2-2,TGTGCCAGCAGGCCACTAGTGAACACCGGGGAGCTGTTTTTT,CASRPLVNTGELFF